The 13 T cell receptor beta chains in this list originate from one sample, sequenced in a study of shared clonotypes between healthy human individuals. Profiled with immunoSEQ multiplex PCR; TCRdb holds only in-frame clones, not every one. The repertoire holds some 2 million clones, with 95% as singletons. The sample consisted of naive CD4+ T cells sorted from blood. Specified subset: CD45RA+ positively selected. Every receptor here comes from a young man in good health.

As regards this clone: Other nucleotide sequences from this sample produce the same CDR3. The chain recombines TRBV5-1 with TRBJ1-1; D is uncertain. The CDR3 loop spans 14 amino acids. Germline V gives CDR1 SGHRS, CDR2 YFSETQ. V was cut by 3 bases and J by 4 bases, with 13 bases left in between. CDR3 residues: CASSSQGSGTEAFF. CDR3 DNA sequence: TGCGCCAGCAGCTCTCAAGGGTCGGGCACTGAAGCTTTCTTT.

This chain uses TRBV10-3 with TRBJ2-2; D possibly corresponds to TRBD1 (5 bases). The germline V gene encodes CDR1 ENHRY and CDR2 SYGVKD. This CDR3 is 14 amino acids long. Deletions cut 5 bases from V and 6 bases from J, with 13 bases between. The CDR3 is CAISNTEGAGELFF. In nucleotides, the CDR3 is TGTGCCATCAGTAATACCGAAGGGGCCGGGGAGCTGTTTTTT.

This clone is a singleton in its sample. Other DNA variants within this sample encode the same CDR3. This chain links TRBV5-1 with TRBJ2-7; D possibly corresponds to TRBD1 (6 bases). V was pared by 2 bases and J by 4 bases, with 10 bases between. Per the germline V gene, CDR1 is SGHRS and CDR2 is YFSETQ. The CDR3 sequence is 13 residues long. The CDR3 protein is CASSLQGSYEQYF. In DNA form, the CDR3 reads TGCGCCAGCAGCTTACAGGGCTCGTACGAGCAGTACTTC.

As to this clone: A read error may explain this, as a much larger clone is one base away. The chain couples TRBV27 to TRBJ1-6; D gene unclear. The CDR3 runs 12 residues. V was pared by 5 bases and J by 7 bases, with 6 bases between. Germline V CDR1 and CDR2: MNHEY, SMNVEV (reference sequence). CDR3 loop: CASSTGNSPLHF. In nucleotides, the CDR3 is TGTGCCAGCAGTACCGGGAATTCACCCCTCCACTTT.

The chain combines TRBV2 with TRBJ1-6; no firm D call. The CDR3 runs 13 residues. Trimming removed 7 bases at V and 7 bases at J, with 11 bases between. Germline lookup yields CDR1 SNHLY and CDR2 FYNNEI. CDR3 amino acids: CASKARENSPLHF. CDR3 coding DNA: TGTGCCAGCAAGGCCAGAGAAAATTCACCCCTCCACTTT.

This clone came up once. The chain recombines TRBV6-1 with TRBJ1-5; D is ambiguous. In germline, CDR1 is MNHNS, CDR2 SASEGT. The CDR3 totals 13 residues. Trimming left V 5 bases short and J 1 base short, with 6 bases between. The CDR3: CASSPVSNQPQHF. CDR3 DNA: TGTGCCAGCAGTCCTGTGAGCAATCAGCCCCAGCATTTT.

The rearrangement uses TRBV28 and TRBJ1-2, with D hard to call. This CDR3 has 12 amino acids. Germline CDR1 MDHEN, CDR2 SYDVKM. V was pared by 7 bases and J by 6 bases, with 12 bases between. The CDR3 reads CASTPFGNGYTF. CDR3 DNA: TGTGCCAGCACTCCGTTCGGGAATGGCTACACCTTC.

The V gene is TRBV5-6, the J gene TRBJ2-7; D unclear. V was clipped by 2 bases and J by 0 bases, with 9 bases between them. Germline values: CDR1 SGHDT, CDR2 YYEEEE. CDR3 length: 14 residues. The CDR3, as DNA: TGTGCCAGCAGCTTTCGGCAGCCCTCCTACGAGCAGTACTTC. Protein sequence: CASSFRQPSYEQYF.

V usage is TRBV28 and J usage is TRBJ1-5; 8 positions agree with TRBD1. There are 14 residues in the CDR3. After removal of 6 bases from V and 7 bases from J, the junction contained 8 bases not matched to a gene. Germline values: CDR1 MDHEN, CDR2 SYDVKM. In DNA form, the CDR3 reads TGTGCCAGCAGCCCGCAGGACAGGGCCCAGCCCCAGCATTTT. It translates to CASSPQDRAQPQHF.

CDR3 sequence reads: CASSSRGGLRYEQYF. The CDR3, as DNA: TGTGCCAGCAGTTCCCGCGGGGGGCTTCGGTACGAGCAGTACTTC. V gene TRBV28 combines with J gene TRBJ2-7; the match to TRBD2 covers 8 bases. The CDR3 runs to 15 residues. The germline V gene has CDR1 MDHEN and CDR2 SYDVKM. Trimming removed 4 bases from V and 4 bases from J; junction bases left unmatched: 9. Variable domain in full (rest from reference TRBV28 and TRBJ2-7): DVKVTQSSRYLVKRTGEKVFLECVQDMDHENMFWYRQDPGLGLRLIYFSYDVKMKEKGDIPEGYSVSREKKERFSLILESASTNQTSMYLCASSSRGGLRYEQYFGPGTRLTVT.

The chain uses TRBV2 and TRBJ2-7, with 11 bases aligning to TRBD2. Germline V gene lookup returns CDR1 SNHLY and CDR2 FYNNEI. The CDR3 length is 15 residues. With V trimmed by 6 bases and J by 3 bases, 7 bases remained unmatched. CDR3 amino acids: CASRKPLAGGYEQYF. Here the CDR3 DNA reads TGTGCCAGCAGAAAGCCTCTAGCGGGGGGCTACGAGCAGTACTTC. Together with reference TRBV2 and TRBJ2-7, the CDR3 gives the full variable domain: EPEVTQTPSHQVTQMGQEVILRCVPISNHLYFYWYRQILGQKVEFLVSFYNNEISEKSEIFDDQFSVERPDGSNFTLKIRSTKLEDSAMYFCASRKPLAGGYEQYFGPGTRLTVT.

This chain uses TRBV19 with TRBJ1-2; tentatively, D is TRBD1 (6 bases). Germline V gives CDR1 LNHDA, CDR2 SQIVND (reference sequence). Trimming removed 6 bases from V and 5 bases from J, with 22 bases in between. There are 16 residues in the CDR3. In DNA, the CDR3 is TGTGCCAGTAGCCACGATAAAGGACAGACGAAATATGGCTACACCTTC. Residues: CASSHDKGQTKYGYTF.

The V gene is TRBV19, the J gene TRBJ1-5; 9 positions agree with TRBD1. J gave up 7 bases and V 4 bases, and 8 bases lay outside the gene matches. The V gene's germline CDR1 is LNHDA and CDR2 SQIVND (reference sequence). There are 15 residues in the CDR3. The CDR3 nucleotides are TGTGCCAGTAGTAGAGCGGACAGGGGCGGGCAGCCCCAGCATTTT. Translation: CASSRADRGGQPQHF.